Detailed here is one T cell receptor beta chain. The data were taken from a study of T cell responses to AZD1222 COVID-19 vaccine. Combined were second doses at about 4 or about 12 weeks. Data came from immunoSEQ multiplex PCR; TCRdb stores just in-frame clones and leaves some out. The repertoire has about 140,000 clones, about 93% of them found once; the top ten carry approximately 7%. The ends were cut back, 2 bases at V and 0 bases at J, with 8 bases in the middle. Germline loops: CDR1 MNHNS, CDR2 SASEGT. This CDR3 region has 15 residues. The source is an adult who received the AZD1222 COVID-19 vaccine. The sequencing used peripheral blood, collected 28 days after the second AZD1222 dose. The chain has TRBV6-1 and TRBJ1-5; D not certain. The CDR3 nucleotides read TGTGCCAGCAGTGAACGCCAGATTAGCAATCAGCCCCAGCATTTT. Its protein is CASSERQISNQPQHF.